What follows describes a single T cell receptor beta chain. What it binds is not known. Repertoires were generated with immunoSEQ multiplex PCR, while TCRdb's copy carries only in-frame clones and drops some. Counted here are 70,000 or so clones, roughly 83% occurring once; the ten biggest clones make up 20% to 30%. This record belongs to a study of T cell responses to AZD1222 COVID-19 vaccine. Findings of the study overall: It was only a handful of AZD1222 recipients who were seropositive at baseline. Per reports, nearly half of all spike-specific TCRs target regions that are unmutated in variants. Among the donors, most were white British and more were female, and clonal diversity was possibly underestimated.

Between the trimmed V and J ends, which lost 0 bases and 9 bases, there was a span of 21 bases. The CDR3 consists of 16 residues. Germline CDR1 and CDR2: MNHEY and SVGAGI. Timing groups of about 4 and about 12 weeks for second doses were pooled. This TCR came from an adult who received the AZD1222 COVID-19 vaccine. The specimen comprised peripheral blood, sampled 28 days after the second AZD1222 dose. The V and J genes are TRBV6-5 and TRBJ2-7, with D perhaps TRBD2 (6 bases). The CDR3 here is CASSYSSYRLAEGQYF. The CDR3 DNA is TGTGCCAGCAGTTACTCGAGTTACCGGCTCGCGGAGGGGCAGTACTTC.